Included here is one TCR beta chain sequence, with context. This sample was included in a study of blood T cell repertoires in COVID-19. Study-level information: Researchers got acute and convalescent COVID-19 samples from the United States, Italy and Spain. In each case, the material was cDNA or gDNA derived from T cells, B-cell-depleted T cells, or PBMCs.

The Seattle site enrolled patients during active infection and followed them longitudinally. Authors' analysis steps: Estimates of nucleated cell counts were drawn from the amplification of reference gene primers. Here immunoSEQ multiplex PCR was the method, and the copy in TCRdb shows in-frame clones only, minus some. V and J calls and clone size are those listed in that table; D and trimming were worked out from the DNA. The sample holds roughly 250,000 clones, 80% to 95% seen once. Germline V gene lookup returns CDR1 MDHEN and CDR2 SYDVKM. The CDR3 totals 14 residues. V dropped 5 bases and J dropped 4 bases, with 14 bases sitting between them.

Input material: peripheral blood. The chain has TRBV28 and TRBJ2-5, with D possibly matching TRBD1 (5 bases). This sequence was found in a person aged 18 to 35 with COVID-19, enrolled during active disease. The CDR3 DNA reads TGTGCCAGCAGTCCTTTCGATGGGGCAGAGACCCAGTACTTC. Its translation: CASSPFDGAETQYF.